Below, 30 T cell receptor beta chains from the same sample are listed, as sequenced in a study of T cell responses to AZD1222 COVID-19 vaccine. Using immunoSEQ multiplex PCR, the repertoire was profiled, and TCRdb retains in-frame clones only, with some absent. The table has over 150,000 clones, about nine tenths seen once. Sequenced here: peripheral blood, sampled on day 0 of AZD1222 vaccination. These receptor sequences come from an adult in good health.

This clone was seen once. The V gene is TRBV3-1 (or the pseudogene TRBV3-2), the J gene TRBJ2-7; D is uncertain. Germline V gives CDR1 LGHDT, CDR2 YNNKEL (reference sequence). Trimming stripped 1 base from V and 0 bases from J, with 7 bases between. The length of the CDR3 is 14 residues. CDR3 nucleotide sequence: TGTGCCAGCAGCCAAGCCCACAGCTCCTACGAGCAGTACTTC. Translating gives CASSQAHSSYEQYF.

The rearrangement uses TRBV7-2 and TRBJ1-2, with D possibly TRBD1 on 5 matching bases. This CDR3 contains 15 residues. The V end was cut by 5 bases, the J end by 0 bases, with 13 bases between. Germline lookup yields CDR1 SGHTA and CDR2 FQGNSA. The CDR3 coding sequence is TGTGCCAGCAGCGGCCCACGGGGGGCTAACTATGGCTACACCTTC. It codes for CASSGPRGANYGYTF.

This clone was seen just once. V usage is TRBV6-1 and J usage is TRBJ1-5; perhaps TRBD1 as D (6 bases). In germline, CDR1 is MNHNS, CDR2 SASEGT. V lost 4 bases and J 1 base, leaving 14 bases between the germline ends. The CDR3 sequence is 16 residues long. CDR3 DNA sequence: TGTGCCAGCAGTGCGCAGGGGCTGGGGAGCAATCAGCCCCAGCATTTT. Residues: CASSAQGLGSNQPQHF.

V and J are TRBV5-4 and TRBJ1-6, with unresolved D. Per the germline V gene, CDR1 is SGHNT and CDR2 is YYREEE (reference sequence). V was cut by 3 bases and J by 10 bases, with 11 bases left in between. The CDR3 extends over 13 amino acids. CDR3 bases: TGTGCCAGCAGCTCTGCATTGGCCTCACCCCTCCACTTT. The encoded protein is CASSSALASPLHF.

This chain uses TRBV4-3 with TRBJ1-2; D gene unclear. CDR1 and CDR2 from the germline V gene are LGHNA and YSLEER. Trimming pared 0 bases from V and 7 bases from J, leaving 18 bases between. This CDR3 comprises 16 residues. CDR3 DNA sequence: TGCGCCAGCAGCCAAGAATCTTCCGGGGTAATTGGTGGCTACACCTTC. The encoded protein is CASSQESSGVIGGYTF.

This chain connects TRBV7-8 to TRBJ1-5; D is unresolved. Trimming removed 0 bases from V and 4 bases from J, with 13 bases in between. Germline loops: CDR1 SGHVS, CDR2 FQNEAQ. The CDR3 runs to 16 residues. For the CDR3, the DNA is TGTGCCAGCAGCTTAGCGTGGTACGGGAGGAATCAGCCCCAGCATTTT. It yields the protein CASSLAWYGRNQPQHF.

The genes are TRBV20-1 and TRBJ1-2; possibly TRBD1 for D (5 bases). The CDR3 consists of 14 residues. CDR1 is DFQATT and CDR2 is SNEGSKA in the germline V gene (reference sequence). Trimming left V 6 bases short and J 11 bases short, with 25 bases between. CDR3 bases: TGCAGTGCGAGTTTACCCTATGACAGCCGGAGATACACCTTC. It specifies CSASLPYDSRRYTF.

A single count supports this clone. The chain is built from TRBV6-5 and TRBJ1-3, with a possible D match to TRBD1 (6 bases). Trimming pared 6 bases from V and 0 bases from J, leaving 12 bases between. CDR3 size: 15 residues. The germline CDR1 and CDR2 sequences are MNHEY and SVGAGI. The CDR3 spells CASSSDRSSGNTIYF. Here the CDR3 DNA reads TGTGCCAGCAGCAGCGACAGGAGCTCTGGAAACACCATATATTTT.

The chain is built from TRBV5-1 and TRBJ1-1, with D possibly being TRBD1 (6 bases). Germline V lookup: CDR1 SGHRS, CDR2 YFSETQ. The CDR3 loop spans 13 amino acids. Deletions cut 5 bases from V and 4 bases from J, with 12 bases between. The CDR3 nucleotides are TGCGCCAGCAGGTTACAGGGTGGCACTGAAGCTTTCTTT. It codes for CASRLQGGTEAFF.

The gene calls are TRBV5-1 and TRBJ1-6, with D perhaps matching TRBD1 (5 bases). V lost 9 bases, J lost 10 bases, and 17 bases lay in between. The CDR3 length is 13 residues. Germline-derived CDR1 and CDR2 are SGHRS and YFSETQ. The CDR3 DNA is TGCGCCACTTGGAAGGGGTTGGGCTCACCCCTCCACTTT. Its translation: CATWKGLGSPLHF.

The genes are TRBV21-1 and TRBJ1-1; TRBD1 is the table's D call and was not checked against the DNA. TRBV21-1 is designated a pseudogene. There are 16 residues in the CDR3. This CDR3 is CASRKPQGAFNTEAFF. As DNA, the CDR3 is TGTGCCAGCAGAAAACCTCAGGGTGCCTTTAACACTGAAGCTTTCTTT.

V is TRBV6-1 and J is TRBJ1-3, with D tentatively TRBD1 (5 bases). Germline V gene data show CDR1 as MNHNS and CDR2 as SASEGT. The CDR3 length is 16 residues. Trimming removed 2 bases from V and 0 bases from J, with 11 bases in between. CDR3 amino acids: CASSEMGGGSGNTIYF. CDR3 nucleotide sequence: TGTGCCAGCAGTGAAATGGGGGGGGGCTCTGGAAACACCATATATTTT.

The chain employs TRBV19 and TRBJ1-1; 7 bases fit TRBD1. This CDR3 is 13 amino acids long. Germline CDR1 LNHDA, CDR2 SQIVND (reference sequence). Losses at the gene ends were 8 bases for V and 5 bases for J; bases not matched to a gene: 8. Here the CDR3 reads CASSDRTVTEAFF. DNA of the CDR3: TGTGCCAGTTCGGACAGGACAGTAACTGAAGCTTTCTTT.

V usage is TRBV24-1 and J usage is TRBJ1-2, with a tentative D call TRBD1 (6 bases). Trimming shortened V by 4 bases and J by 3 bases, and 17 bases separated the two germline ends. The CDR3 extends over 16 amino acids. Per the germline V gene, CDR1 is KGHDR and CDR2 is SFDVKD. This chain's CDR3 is CATSDPKQGIYYGYTF. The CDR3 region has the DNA TGTGCCACCAGTGACCCAAAACAGGGTATTTACTATGGCTACACCTTC.

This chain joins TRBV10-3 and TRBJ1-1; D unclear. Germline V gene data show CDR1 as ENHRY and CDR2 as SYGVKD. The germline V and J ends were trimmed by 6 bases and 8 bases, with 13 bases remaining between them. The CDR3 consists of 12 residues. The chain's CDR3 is CAIRTRTEEAFF. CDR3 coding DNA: TGTGCCATCAGGACCAGGACGGAAGAAGCTTTCTTT.

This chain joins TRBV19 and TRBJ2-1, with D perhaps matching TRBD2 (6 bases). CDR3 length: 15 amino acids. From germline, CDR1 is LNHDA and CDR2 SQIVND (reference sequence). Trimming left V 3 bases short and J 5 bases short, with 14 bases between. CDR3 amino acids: CASSIALARNNEQFF. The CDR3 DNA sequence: TGTGCCAGTAGTATCGCACTAGCACGTAACAATGAGCAGTTCTTC.

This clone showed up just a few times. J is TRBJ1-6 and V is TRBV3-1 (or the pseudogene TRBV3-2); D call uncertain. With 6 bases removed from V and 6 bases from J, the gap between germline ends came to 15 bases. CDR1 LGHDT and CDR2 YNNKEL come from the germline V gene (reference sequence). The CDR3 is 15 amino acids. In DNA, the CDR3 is TGTGCCAGCAGTCCTCTGGGAGTCAGTAATTCACCCCTCCACTTT. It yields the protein CASSPLGVSNSPLHF.

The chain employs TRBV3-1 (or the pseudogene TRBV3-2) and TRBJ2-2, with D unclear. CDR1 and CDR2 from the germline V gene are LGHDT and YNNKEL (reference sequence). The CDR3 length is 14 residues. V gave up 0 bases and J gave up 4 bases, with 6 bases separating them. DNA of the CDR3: TGTGCCAGCAGCCAAGAGGGTACCACCGGGGAGCTGTTTTTT. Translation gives CASSQEGTTGELFF.

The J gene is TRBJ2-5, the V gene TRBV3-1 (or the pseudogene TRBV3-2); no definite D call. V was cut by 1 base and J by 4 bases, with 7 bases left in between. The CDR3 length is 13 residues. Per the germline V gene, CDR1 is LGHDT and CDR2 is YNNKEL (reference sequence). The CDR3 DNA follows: TGTGCCAGCAGCCAAGGTGAAGGAGAGACCCAGTACTTC. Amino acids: CASSQGEGETQYF.

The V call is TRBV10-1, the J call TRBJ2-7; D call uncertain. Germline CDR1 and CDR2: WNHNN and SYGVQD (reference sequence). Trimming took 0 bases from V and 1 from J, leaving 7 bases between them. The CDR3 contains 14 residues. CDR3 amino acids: CASSESMGSYEQYF. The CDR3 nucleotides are TGCGCCAGCAGTGAGTCGATGGGATCCTACGAGCAGTACTTC.

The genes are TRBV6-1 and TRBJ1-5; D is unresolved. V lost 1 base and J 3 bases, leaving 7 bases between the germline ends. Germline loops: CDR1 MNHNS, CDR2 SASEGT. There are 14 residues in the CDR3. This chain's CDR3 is CASSEGADNQPQHF. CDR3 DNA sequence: TGTGCCAGCAGTGAAGGGGCAGACAATCAGCCCCAGCATTTT.

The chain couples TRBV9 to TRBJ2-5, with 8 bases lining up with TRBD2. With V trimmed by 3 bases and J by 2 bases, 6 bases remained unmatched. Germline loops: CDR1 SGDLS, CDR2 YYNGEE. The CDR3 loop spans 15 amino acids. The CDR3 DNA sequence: TGTGCCAGCAGCGCAGCGGGAGACTCTCAAGAGACCCAGTACTTC. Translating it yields CASSAAGDSQETQYF.

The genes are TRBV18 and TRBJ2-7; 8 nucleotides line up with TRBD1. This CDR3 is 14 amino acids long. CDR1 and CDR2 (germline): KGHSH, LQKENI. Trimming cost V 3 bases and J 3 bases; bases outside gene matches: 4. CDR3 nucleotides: TGTGCCAGCTCACCTACAGGGGGAGGCTACGAGCAGTACTTC. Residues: CASSPTGGGYEQYF.

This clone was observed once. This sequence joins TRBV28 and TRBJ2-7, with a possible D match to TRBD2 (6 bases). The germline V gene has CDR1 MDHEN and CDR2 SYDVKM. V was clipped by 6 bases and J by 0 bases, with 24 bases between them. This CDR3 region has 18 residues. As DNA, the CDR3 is TGTGCCAGCAGGGGGGGATTGGGCCCCCCCCTTCCCTCCTACGAGCAGTACTTC. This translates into CASRGGLGPPLPSYEQYF. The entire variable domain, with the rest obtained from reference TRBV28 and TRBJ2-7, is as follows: DVKVTQSSRYLVKRTGEKVFLECVQDMDHENMFWYRQDPGLGLRLIYFSYDVKMKEKGDIPEGYSVSREKKERFSLILESASTNQTSMYLCASRGGLGPPLPSYEQYFGPGTRLTVT.

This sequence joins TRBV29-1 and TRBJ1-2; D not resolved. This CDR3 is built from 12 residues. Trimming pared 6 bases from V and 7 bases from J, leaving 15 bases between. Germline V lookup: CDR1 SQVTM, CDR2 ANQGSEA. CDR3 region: CSVAREDLGYTF. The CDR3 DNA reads TGCAGCGTCGCTCGGGAGGACCTTGGCTACACCTTC.

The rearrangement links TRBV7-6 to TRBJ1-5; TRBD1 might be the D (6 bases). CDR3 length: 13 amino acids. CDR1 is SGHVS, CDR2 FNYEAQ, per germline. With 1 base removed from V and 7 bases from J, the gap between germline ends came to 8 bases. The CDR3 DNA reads TGTGCCAGCAGCTTAGGTGGGGGCCAGCCCCAGCATTTT. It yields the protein CASSLGGGQPQHF.

The CDR3 DNA reads TGTGCCAGTAGTCTCCGGACTAGCGGGGCGCCCTACGAGCAGTACTTC. Protein: CASSLRTSGAPYEQYF. V is TRBV19 and J is TRBJ2-7; 12 positions match TRBD2. Germline CDR1 LNHDA, CDR2 SQIVND (reference sequence). J was trimmed by 2 bases and V by 5 bases; bases with no gene match: 7. The CDR3 is made up of 16 amino acids.

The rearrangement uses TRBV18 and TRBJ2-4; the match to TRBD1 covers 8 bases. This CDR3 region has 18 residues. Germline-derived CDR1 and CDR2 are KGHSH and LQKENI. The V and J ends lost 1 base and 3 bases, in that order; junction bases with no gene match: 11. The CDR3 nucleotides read TGTGCCAGCTCACCACTGGTTGGCAGGGGGCTTGACAAAAACATTCAGTACTTC. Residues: CASSPLVGRGLDKNIQYF.

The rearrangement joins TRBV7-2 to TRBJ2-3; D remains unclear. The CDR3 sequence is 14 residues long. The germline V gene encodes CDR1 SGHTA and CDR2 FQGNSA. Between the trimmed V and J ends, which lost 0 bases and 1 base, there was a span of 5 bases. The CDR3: CASSLAGGTDTQYF. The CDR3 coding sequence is TGTGCCAGCAGCTTAGCTGGGGGCACAGATACGCAGTATTTT.

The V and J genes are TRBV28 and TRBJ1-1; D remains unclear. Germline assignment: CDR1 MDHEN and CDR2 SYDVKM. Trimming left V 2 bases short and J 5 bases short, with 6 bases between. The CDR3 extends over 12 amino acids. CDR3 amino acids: CASSLKWTEAFF. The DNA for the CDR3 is TGTGCCAGCAGTTTAAAGTGGACTGAAGCTTTCTTT. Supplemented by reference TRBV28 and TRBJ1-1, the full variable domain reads DVKVTQSSRYLVKRTGEKVFLECVQDMDHENMFWYRQDPGLGLRLIYFSYDVKMKEKGDIPEGYSVSREKKERFSLILESASTNQTSMYLCASSLKWTEAFFGQGTRLTVV.